The rows below give T cell receptor beta chains drawn from one sample of a study of blood T cell repertoires in COVID-19. Clones were read by immunoSEQ multiplex PCR, and TCRdb kept only the in-frame ones, dropping some. Among some 200,000 clones listed, roughly nine tenths were seen once. The sample consisted of peripheral blood. The source is a woman between 70 and 85 years old with acute or convalescent COVID-19. CDR3s include the opening cysteine and the closing phenylalanine or tryptophan. D genes are given only for firm matches. The listing skips clone size in some rows; elsewhere it reads once, few, many or a size class.

v_gene: TRBV6-6
abundance: few
j_gene: TRBJ1-3
d_gene: NA
CDR3nt: TGTGCCAGCAGTTACGGGCTCGCCTCTGGAAACACCATATATTTT
CDR3aa: CASSYGLASGNTIYF

v_gene: TRBV29-1
abundance: NA
j_gene: TRBJ2-1
d_gene: NA
CDR3nt: TGCAGCGTTGAGAGGAGTTTACCTTACAATGAGCAGTTCTTC
CDR3aa: CSVERSLPYNEQFF

v_gene: TRBV5-1
abundance: NA
j_gene: TRBJ1-2
d_gene: TRBD1
CDR3nt: TGCGCCAGCAGCCCCGGACAGGAAGGCTACACCTTC
CDR3aa: CASSPGQEGYTF

v_gene: TRBV5-5
abundance: NA
j_gene: TRBJ2-4
d_gene: TRBD1
CDR3nt: TGTGCCAGCAGCTTGCGCTTCGAGGGGGCGGTCAAAAACATTCAGTACTTC
CDR3aa: CASSLRFEGAVKNIQYF

v_gene: TRBV10-3
abundance: NA
j_gene: TRBJ1-3
d_gene: NA
CDR3nt: TGTGCCATCAGTGATCGAGCACGCTCTGGAAACACCATATATTTT
CDR3aa: CAISDRARSGNTIYF

v_gene: TRBV7-9
abundance: NA
j_gene: TRBJ2-7
d_gene: TRBD2
CDR3nt: TGTGCCAGCAGCTTAGCCGGGACTAGCCCCGAGCAGTACTTC
CDR3aa: CASSLAGTSPEQYF

v_gene: TRBV18
abundance: NA
j_gene: TRBJ1-1
d_gene: NA
CDR3nt: TGTGCCAGCTCACCGTCGGGGGTGAACACTGAAGCTTTCTTT
CDR3aa: CASSPSGVNTEAFF

v_gene: TRBV6-1
abundance: NA
j_gene: TRBJ2-7
d_gene: TRBD1
CDR3nt: TGTGCCAGCAGTGCGGCCCCCCAGCGTAGGGGGCAAGGCGAGCAGTACTTC
CDR3aa: CASSAAPQRRGQGEQYF

v_gene: TRBV15
abundance: few
j_gene: TRBJ1-5
d_gene: NA
CDR3nt: TGTGCCACCAGCAGAGCCCCCCAGGGTAGCAATCAGCCCCAGCATTTT
CDR3aa: CATSRAPQGSNQPQHF

v_gene: TRBV3-1/TRBV3-2
abundance: NA
j_gene: TRBJ2-7
d_gene: NA
CDR3nt: TGTGCCAGCAGCCTCGCCTTCACAGTTTACGAGCAGTACTTC
CDR3aa: CASSLAFTVYEQYF

v_gene: TRBV7-3
abundance: NA
j_gene: TRBJ2-7
d_gene: TRBD1
CDR3nt: TGTGCCAGCAGCTTCGGGGACAGACGATACGAGCAGTACTTC
CDR3aa: CASSFGDRRYEQYF

v_gene: TRBV3-1/TRBV3-2
abundance: NA
j_gene: TRBJ1-1
d_gene: TRBD1
CDR3nt: TGTGCCAGCAGCTACAGGGGATTGAACACTGAAGCTTTCTTT
CDR3aa: CASSYRGLNTEAFF

v_gene: TRBV3-1/TRBV3-2
abundance: NA
j_gene: TRBJ2-3
d_gene: TRBD2
CDR3nt: TGTGCCAGCAGCCAAGACCCCGTGGGGACTAGCGGCCCAGATACGCAGTATTTT
CDR3aa: CASSQDPVGTSGPDTQYF

v_gene: TRBV2
abundance: few
j_gene: TRBJ1-5
d_gene: NA
CDR3nt: TGTGCCAGCAGTGATGGGCGCCAGCCCCAGCATTTT
CDR3aa: CASSDGRQPQHF

v_gene: TRBV5-1
abundance: NA
j_gene: TRBJ2-1
d_gene: TRBD2
CDR3nt: TGCGCCAGCAGCGATCCCGGGGGGACTTACAATGAGCAGTTCTTC
CDR3aa: CASSDPGGTYNEQFF

v_gene: TRBV13
abundance: NA
j_gene: TRBJ2-7
d_gene: TRBD1
CDR3nt: TGTGCCAGCAGCTTTAGGACAGGGGCGTACGAGCAGTACTTC
CDR3aa: CASSFRTGAYEQYF

v_gene: TRBV9
abundance: NA
j_gene: TRBJ1-5
d_gene: NA
CDR3nt: TGTGCCAGCAGCGCCCAGGGGAATCAGCCCCAGCATTTT
CDR3aa: CASSAQGNQPQHF

v_gene: TRBV10-3
abundance: NA
j_gene: TRBJ1-2
d_gene: NA
CDR3nt: TGTGCCATCAGCCTGATGGGGAGCTATGGCTACACCTTC
CDR3aa: CAISLMGSYGYTF

v_gene: TRBV5-1
abundance: few
j_gene: TRBJ2-7
d_gene: TRBD1
CDR3nt: TGCGCCAGCAGCTTGGGACAGGGGCTTTCCTACGAGCAGTACTTC
CDR3aa: CASSLGQGLSYEQYF

v_gene: TRBV3-1/TRBV3-2
abundance: NA
j_gene: TRBJ2-1
d_gene: TRBD2
CDR3nt: TGTGCCAGCAGCGAGCTAGCGGGGGACTACAATGAGCAGTTCTTC
CDR3aa: CASSELAGDYNEQFF

v_gene: TRBV7-9
abundance: once
j_gene: TRBJ1-1
d_gene: NA
CDR3nt: TGTGCCAGCAACCTCGACAGGTTGAACACTGAAGCTTTCTTT
CDR3aa: CASNLDRLNTEAFF

v_gene: TRBV6-6
abundance: NA
j_gene: TRBJ2-6
d_gene: TRBD2
CDR3nt: TGTGCCAGCAGCCACCCCGGGACTAGCGGGGGTGGCGCGTGGGCCAACGTCCTGACTTTC
CDR3aa: CASSHPGTSGGGAWANVLTF

v_gene: TRBV27
abundance: NA
j_gene: TRBJ1-6
d_gene: NA
CDR3nt: TGTGCCAGCAGTTTATTGACGGAGAATTCACCCCTCCACTTT
CDR3aa: CASSLLTENSPLHF

v_gene: TRBV28
abundance: NA
j_gene: TRBJ2-1
d_gene: TRBD1
CDR3nt: TGTGCCAGCAGTTTAGGCGGGACAGGGGTCAACAATGAGCAGTTCTTC
CDR3aa: CASSLGGTGVNNEQFF

v_gene: TRBV4-3
abundance: NA
j_gene: TRBJ1-5
d_gene: NA
CDR3nt: TGCGCCAGCAGCCAGACCGGGGCCGGGGGTCAGCCCCAGCATTTT
CDR3aa: CASSQTGAGGQPQHF

v_gene: TRBV5-1
abundance: NA
j_gene: TRBJ1-1
d_gene: TRBD1
CDR3nt: TGCGCCAGCAGCTTGGCCACAGGGGGTTTGAACACTGAAGCTTTCTTT
CDR3aa: CASSLATGGLNTEAFF

v_gene: TRBV12-5
abundance: NA
j_gene: TRBJ1-1
d_gene: TRBD1
CDR3nt: TGTGCTAGTGGTTTGGTACTAGGGACAGGCACCTACCGAGTGGAAGCTTTCTTT
CDR3aa: CASGLVLGTGTYRVEAFF

v_gene: TRBV3-1/TRBV3-2
abundance: NA
j_gene: TRBJ2-1
d_gene: TRBD1
CDR3nt: TGTGCCAGCAGCCAAGACCGCGGGACAGGAAAGTTCTTC
CDR3aa: CASSQDRGTGKFF

v_gene: TRBV6-2/TRBV6-3
abundance: NA
j_gene: TRBJ2-7
d_gene: TRBD2
CDR3nt: TGTGCCAGCAGTCCCGGGGGGACTAATACCTACGAGCAGTACTTC
CDR3aa: CASSPGGTNTYEQYF

v_gene: TRBV12-5
abundance: NA
j_gene: TRBJ2-7
d_gene: TRBD1
CDR3nt: TGTGCTAGTGGTTTGCCCCGGACAGGGTGGAAGTCCTACGAGCAGTACTTC
CDR3aa: CASGLPRTGWKSYEQYF

v_gene: TRBV27
abundance: NA
j_gene: TRBJ2-7
d_gene: NA
CDR3nt: TGTGCCAGCAGTCGGGCAGGGGGGCGAGGGTACGAGCAGTACTTC
CDR3aa: CASSRAGGRGYEQYF

v_gene: TRBV15
abundance: NA
j_gene: TRBJ2-1
d_gene: TRBD2
CDR3nt: TGTGCCACCAGCAGAGATCTAGCGGGGGGCTACAGTGAGCAGTTCTTC
CDR3aa: CATSRDLAGGYSEQFF

v_gene: TRBV6-1
abundance: once
j_gene: TRBJ2-5
d_gene: TRBD2
CDR3nt: TGTGCCAGCAGTGAAGTAGCGGGGGCCATCCAAGAGACCCAGTACTTC
CDR3aa: CASSEVAGAIQETQYF

v_gene: TRBV18
abundance: NA
j_gene: TRBJ2-5
d_gene: NA
CDR3nt: TGTGCCAGCTCACCTGACAGGGAGACCCAGTACTTC
CDR3aa: CASSPDRETQYF

v_gene: TRBV5-4
abundance: NA
j_gene: TRBJ2-1
d_gene: TRBD1
CDR3nt: TGTGCCAGCAAGGGGACAGGGGGCTACAATGAGCAGTTCTTC
CDR3aa: CASKGTGGYNEQFF

v_gene: TRBV7-2
abundance: NA
j_gene: TRBJ1-5
d_gene: TRBD1
CDR3nt: TGTGCCAGCAGCTTATGGTGGGGACAGGCGAGCAATCAGCCCCAGCATTTT
CDR3aa: CASSLWWGQASNQPQHF

v_gene: TRBV10-1
abundance: NA
j_gene: TRBJ2-2
d_gene: NA
CDR3nt: TGCGCCAGCAGTGAAAGCAGGGGGAACACCGGGGAGCTGTTTTTT
CDR3aa: CASSESRGNTGELFF

v_gene: TRBV11-3
abundance: NA
j_gene: TRBJ2-2
d_gene: NA
CDR3nt: TGTGCCAGCAGCCTAGGGCCCAACACCGGGGAGCTGTTTTTT
CDR3aa: CASSLGPNTGELFF

v_gene: TRBV12-3/TRBV12-4
abundance: NA
j_gene: TRBJ1-5
d_gene: NA
CDR3nt: TGTGCCAGCAGTTTCGGGGTATCGCAGCCCCAGCATTTT
CDR3aa: CASSFGVSQPQHF

v_gene: TRBV2
abundance: NA
j_gene: TRBJ2-2
d_gene: NA
CDR3nt: TGTGCCAGCAAGAGGGGGGGTCGCGACACCGGGGAGCTGTTTTTT
CDR3aa: CASKRGGRDTGELFF

v_gene: TRBV14
abundance: NA
j_gene: TRBJ1-4
d_gene: NA
CDR3nt: TGTGCCAGCAGCCAAGTACAGTTTCGGAAACTGTTTTTT
CDR3aa: CASSQVQFRKLFF

v_gene: TRBV11-2
abundance: NA
j_gene: TRBJ2-4
d_gene: TRBD1
CDR3nt: TGTGCCAGCAGCTCCATCCCCGGGACAGCTCCTAACTTC
CDR3aa: CASSSIPGTAPNF